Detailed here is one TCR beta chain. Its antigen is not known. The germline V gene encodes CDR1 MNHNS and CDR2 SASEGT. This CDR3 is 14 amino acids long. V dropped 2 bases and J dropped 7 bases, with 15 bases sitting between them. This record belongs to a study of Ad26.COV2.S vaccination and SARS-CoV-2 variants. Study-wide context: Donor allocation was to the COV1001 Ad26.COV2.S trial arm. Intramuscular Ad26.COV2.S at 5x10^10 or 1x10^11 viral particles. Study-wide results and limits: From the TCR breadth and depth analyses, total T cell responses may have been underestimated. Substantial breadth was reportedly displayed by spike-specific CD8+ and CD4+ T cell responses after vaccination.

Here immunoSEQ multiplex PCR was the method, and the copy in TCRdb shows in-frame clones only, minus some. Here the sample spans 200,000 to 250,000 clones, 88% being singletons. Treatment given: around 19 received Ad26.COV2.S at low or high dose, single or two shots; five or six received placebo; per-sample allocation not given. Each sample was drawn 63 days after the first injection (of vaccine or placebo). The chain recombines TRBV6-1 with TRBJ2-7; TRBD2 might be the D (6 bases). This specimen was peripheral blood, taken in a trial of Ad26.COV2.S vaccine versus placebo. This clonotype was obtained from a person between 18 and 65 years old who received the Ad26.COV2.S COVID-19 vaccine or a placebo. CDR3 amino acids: CASSEYTTRGEQYF. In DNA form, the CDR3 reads TGTGCCAGCAGTGAATATACTACCCGGGGGGAGCAGTACTTC.